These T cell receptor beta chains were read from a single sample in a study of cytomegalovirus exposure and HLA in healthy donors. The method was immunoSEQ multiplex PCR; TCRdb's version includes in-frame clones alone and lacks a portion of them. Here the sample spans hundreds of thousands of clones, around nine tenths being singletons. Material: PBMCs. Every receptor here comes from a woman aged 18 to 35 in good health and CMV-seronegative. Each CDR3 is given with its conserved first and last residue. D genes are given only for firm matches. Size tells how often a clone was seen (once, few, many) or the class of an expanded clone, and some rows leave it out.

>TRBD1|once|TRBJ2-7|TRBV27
TGTGCCAGCAGTCCGGGGACAGGGGGCTCCTACGAGCAGTACTTC
CASSPGTGGSYEQYF
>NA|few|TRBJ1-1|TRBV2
TGTGCCAGCAGCCCCAGGGGCTACACTGAAGCTTTCTTT
CASSPRGYTEAFF
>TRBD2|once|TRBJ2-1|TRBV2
TGTGCCAGTAGCGGGGGGTACAATGAGCAGTTCTTC
CASSGGYNEQFF
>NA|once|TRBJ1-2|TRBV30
TGTGCCTGGAGCCTAACGGGGGGATTTGAGGATGGCTACACCTTC
CAWSLTGGFEDGYTF
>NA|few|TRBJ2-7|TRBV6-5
TGTGCCAGCAGTTACTCGATAGGCGGCTCCTACGAGCAGTACTTC
CASSYSIGGSYEQYF
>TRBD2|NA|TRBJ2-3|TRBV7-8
TGTGCCAGCAGCGTGAGACTAGCGGGGGGAGGTACGCAGTATTTT
CASSVRLAGGGTQYF
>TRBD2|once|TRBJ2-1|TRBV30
TGTGCCTGTTTTAAGCGGGGGGGCCGGTTCTCCTACAATGAGCAGTTCTTC
CACFKRGGRFSYNEQFF
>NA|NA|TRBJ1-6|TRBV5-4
TGTGCCAGCAGCCAAACAGGGATCGGTAATTCACCCCTCCACTTT
CASSQTGIGNSPLHF
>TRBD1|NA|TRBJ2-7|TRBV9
TGTGCCAGCAGCGTAGCCGGGGACAGCGTCTCCTACGAGCAGTACTTC
CASSVAGDSVSYEQYF
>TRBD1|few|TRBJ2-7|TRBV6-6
TGTGCCAGCAGTTACTCGATGACAGGGCTCTACGAGCAGTACTTC
CASSYSMTGLYEQYF
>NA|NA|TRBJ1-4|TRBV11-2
TGTGCCAGCAGCCCGATCGGGTATGAAAAACTGTTTTTT
CASSPIGYEKLFF
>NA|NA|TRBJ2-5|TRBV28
TGTGCCAGCAGTTTTGGGGCGGGGAGCTCGGCGGAGACCCAGTACTTC
CASSFGAGSSAETQYF
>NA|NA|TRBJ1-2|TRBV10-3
TGTGCCATCAGTGAAACAGCCGTGCGGGTACCTAACTATGGCTACACCTTC
CAISETAVRVPNYGYTF
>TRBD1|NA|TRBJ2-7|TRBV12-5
TGTGCTAGTGGCACTCGGACAGGGATTTACGAGCAGTACTTC
CASGTRTGIYEQYF
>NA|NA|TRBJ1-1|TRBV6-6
TGTGCCAGCAGTGGATTCGGACAGAGGGCTTTCTTT
CASSGFGQRAFF
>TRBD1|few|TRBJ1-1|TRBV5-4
TGTGCCAGCAGCTTAGACCCAGGGGGAATAAACACTGAAGCTTTCTTT
CASSLDPGGINTEAFF
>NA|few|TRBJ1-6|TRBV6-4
TGTGCCAGCAGTGACTCAGGGGAGGGAGAGAATTCACCCCTCCACTTT
CASSDSGEGENSPLHF
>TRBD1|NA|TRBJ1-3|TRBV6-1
TGTGCCGGGACTACAGGGGGCGCGTCTGGAAACACCATATATTTT
CAGTTGGASGNTIYF
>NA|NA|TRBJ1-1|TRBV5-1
TGCGCCAGCAGCTTGGATCCCCTCGGACAGCCGAACACTGAAGCTTTCTTT
CASSLDPLGQPNTEAFF
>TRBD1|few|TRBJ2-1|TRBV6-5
TGTGCCAGCAGTTACCCCCCAGGGGGTACAGACAATGAGCAGTTCTTC
CASSYPPGGTDNEQFF
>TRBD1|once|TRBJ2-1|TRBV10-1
TGCGCCAGCAGTGGAGGGGGCCCCTACAATGAGCAGTTCTTC
CASSGGGPYNEQFF
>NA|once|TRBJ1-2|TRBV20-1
TGCAGTGCTAGAGACAGCGGAGGCTACCCCTTC
CSARDSGGYPF
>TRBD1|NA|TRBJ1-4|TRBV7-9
TGTGCCAGCAGCGGGGGACAGGGTGGGGATGAAAAACTGTTTTTT
CASSGGQGGDEKLFF
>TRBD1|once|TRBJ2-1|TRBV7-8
TGTGCCAGCAGCCGTACTACAGGGGGCGCGATCTATGAGCAGTTCTTC
CASSRTTGGAIYEQFF
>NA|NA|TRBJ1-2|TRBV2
TGTGCCAGCAGTGCGCGGGGTAGCTATGGCTACACCTTC
CASSARGSYGYTF
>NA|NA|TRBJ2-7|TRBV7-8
TGTGCCAGCAGCTTATTCGCGGGGGCCCTCTCCTACGAGCAGTACTTC
CASSLFAGALSYEQYF
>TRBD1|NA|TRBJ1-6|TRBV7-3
TGTGCCAGCAGCTCCAAGGGGGACAGATATAATTCACCCCTCCACTTT
CASSSKGDRYNSPLHF
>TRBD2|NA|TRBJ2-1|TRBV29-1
TGCAGCGTTAGGACTAGCGGGGGGAATGAGCAGTTCTTC
CSVRTSGGNEQFF
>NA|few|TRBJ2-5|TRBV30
TGTGCCTGGAGTGTAAGGGGCGGCCCACAAGAGACCCAGTACTTC
CAWSVRGGPQETQYF
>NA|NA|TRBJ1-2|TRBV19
TGTGCCAGTAGTAGGGGGGACTATGGCTACACCTTC
CASSRGDYGYTF
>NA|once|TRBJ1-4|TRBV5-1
TGCGCCAGCAGGGGTGGCAGGGCGACTAATGAAAAACTGTTTTTT
CASRGGRATNEKLFF
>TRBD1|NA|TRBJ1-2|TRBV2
TGTGCCAGCAGAACGACAGGGGTGACCTATGGCTACACCTTC
CASRTTGVTYGYTF
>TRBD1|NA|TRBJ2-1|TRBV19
TGTGCCAGTAGTATGGCTCCTTGGACAGGGGGCCACGAGCAGTTCTTC
CASSMAPWTGGHEQFF
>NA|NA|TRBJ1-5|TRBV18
TGTGCCAGCTCACCTGTCCCGGTCGGTGACAGCGGCAATCAGCCCCAGCATTTT
CASSPVPVGDSGNQPQHF
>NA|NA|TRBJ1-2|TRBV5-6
TGTGCCAGCAGCCGGGGGTCGGGGACCCCTTTTGATGGCTACACCTTC
CASSRGSGTPFDGYTF
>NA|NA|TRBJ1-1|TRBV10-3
TGTGCCATCAATCGTGGCCGGGTTGACACTGAAGCTTTCTTT
CAINRGRVDTEAFF
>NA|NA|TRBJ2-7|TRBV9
TGTGCCAGCAGCGTAGCTACGGGGGCCTACGAGCAGTACTTC
CASSVATGAYEQYF
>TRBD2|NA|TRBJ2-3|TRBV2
TGTGCCAGCAGCGCCGGGACTAGCGGGATTGTCTCTACGCAGTATTTT
CASSAGTSGIVSTQYF
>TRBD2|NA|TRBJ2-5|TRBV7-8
TGTGCCAGCAGCCCCGGTGTAGCGGGGGTATGGGAGACCCAGTACTTC
CASSPGVAGVWETQYF
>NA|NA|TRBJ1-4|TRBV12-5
TGTGCTAGTGGTTTACAGGGCTGGAGTGAAAAACTGTTTTTT
CASGLQGWSEKLFF
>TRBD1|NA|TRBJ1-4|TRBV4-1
TGCGCCAGCAGCCGTAGACAGGGCGATAATGAAAAACTGTTTTTT
CASSRRQGDNEKLFF
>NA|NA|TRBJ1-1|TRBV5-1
TGCGCCAGCAGGCGGCAGGGTGGCACTGAAGCTTTCTTT
CASRRQGGTEAFF
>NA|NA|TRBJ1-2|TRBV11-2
TGTGCCAGCAGCTTAGATAGGGGCATACACTATGGCTACACCTTC
CASSLDRGIHYGYTF
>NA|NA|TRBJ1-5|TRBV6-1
TGTGCCAGCAGTGAACAGGGGTATAGCAATCAGCCCCAGCATTTT
CASSEQGYSNQPQHF
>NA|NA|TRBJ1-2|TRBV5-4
TGTGCCAGCAGCTCGGGATATGGCTACACCTTC
CASSSGYGYTF
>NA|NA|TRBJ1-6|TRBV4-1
TGCGCCAGCAGCCTCCGACAGGACTATTCACCCCTCCACTTT
CASSLRQDYSPLHF
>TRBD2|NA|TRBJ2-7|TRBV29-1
TGCAGCGTCGTTAGCGGGGGGGCACACGAGCAGTACTTC
CSVVSGGAHEQYF
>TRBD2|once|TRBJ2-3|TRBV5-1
TGCGCCAGCAGCTTGGCTCCGGGACTAGCCAGCACAGATACGCAGTATTTT
CASSLAPGLASTDTQYF
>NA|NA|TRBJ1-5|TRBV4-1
TGCGCCAGCAGCCCGGACAGAGTTCAGCCCCAGCATTTT
CASSPDRVQPQHF